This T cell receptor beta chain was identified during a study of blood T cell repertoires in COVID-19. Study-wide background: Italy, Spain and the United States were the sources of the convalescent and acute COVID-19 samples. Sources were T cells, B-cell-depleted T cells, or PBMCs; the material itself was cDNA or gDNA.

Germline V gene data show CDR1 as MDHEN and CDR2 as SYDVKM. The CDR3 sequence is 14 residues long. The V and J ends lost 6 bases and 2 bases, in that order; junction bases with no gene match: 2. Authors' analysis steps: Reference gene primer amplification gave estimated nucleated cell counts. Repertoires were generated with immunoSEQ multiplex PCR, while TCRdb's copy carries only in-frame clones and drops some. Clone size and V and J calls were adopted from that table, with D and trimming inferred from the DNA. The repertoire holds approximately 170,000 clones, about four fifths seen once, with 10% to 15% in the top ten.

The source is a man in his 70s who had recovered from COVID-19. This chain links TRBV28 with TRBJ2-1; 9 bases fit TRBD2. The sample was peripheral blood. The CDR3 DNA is TGTGCCAGCAGATCTAGCGGGACCTACAATGAGCAGTTCTTC. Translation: CASRSSGTYNEQFF.